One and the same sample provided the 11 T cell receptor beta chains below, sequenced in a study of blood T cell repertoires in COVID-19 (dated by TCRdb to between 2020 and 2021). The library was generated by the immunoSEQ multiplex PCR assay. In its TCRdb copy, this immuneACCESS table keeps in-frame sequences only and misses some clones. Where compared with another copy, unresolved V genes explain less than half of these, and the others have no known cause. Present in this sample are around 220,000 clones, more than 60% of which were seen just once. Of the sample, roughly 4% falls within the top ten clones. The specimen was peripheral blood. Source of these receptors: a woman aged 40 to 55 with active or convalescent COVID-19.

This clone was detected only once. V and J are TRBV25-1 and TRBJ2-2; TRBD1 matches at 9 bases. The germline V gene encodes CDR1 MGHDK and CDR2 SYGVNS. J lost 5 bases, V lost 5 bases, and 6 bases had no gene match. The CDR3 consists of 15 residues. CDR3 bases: TGTGCCAGCAGTCCCGGGACAGGGCGGACCGGGGAGCTGTTTTTT. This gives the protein CASSPGTGRTGELFF.

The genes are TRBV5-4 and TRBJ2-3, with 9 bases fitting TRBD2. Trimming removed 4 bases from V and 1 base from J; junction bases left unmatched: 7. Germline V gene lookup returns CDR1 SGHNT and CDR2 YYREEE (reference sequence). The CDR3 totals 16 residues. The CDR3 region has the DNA TGTGCCAGCAGCCGGGGGGCTAGCGGGGGCACAGATACGCAGTATTTT. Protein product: CASSRGASGGTDTQYF.

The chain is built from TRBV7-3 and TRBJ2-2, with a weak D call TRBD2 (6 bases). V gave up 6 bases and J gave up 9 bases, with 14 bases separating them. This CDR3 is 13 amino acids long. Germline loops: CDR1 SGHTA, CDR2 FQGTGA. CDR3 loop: CASRDYVRWELFF. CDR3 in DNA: TGTGCCAGCAGGGACTACGTACGTTGGGAGCTGTTTTTT.

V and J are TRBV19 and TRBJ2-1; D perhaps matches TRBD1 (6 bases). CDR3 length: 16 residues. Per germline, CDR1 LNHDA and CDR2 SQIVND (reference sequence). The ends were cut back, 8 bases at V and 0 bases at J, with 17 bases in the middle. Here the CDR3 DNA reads TGTGCCAGTGCTACCCCCAGGGGACCCTCCTACAATGAGCAGTTCTTC. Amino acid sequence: CASATPRGPSYNEQFF.

The CDR3 bases are TGTGCCAGCAGTTTAAAGTTGGCAGGGGAGACCTATGGCTACACCTTC. Translated: CASSLKLAGETYGYTF. This chain uses TRBV27 with TRBJ1-2; possible D gene TRBD1, 6 bases. The germline V gene encodes CDR1 MNHEY and CDR2 SMNVEV (reference sequence). V was clipped by 2 bases and J by 4 bases, with 17 bases between them. The CDR3 spans 16 residues.

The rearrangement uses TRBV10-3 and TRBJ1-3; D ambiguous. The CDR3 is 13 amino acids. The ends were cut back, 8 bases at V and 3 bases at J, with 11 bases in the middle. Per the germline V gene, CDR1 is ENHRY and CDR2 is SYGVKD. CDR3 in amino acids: CAIHAGSGNTIYF. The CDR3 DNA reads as TGTGCCATCCACGCGGGGAGTGGAAACACCATATATTTT.

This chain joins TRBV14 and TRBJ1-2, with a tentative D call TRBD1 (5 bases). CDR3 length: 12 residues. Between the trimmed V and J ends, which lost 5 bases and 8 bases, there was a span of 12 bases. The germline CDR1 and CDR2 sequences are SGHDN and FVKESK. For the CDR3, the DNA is TGTGCCAGCAGCGGTCAGGGAGGCGGCTACACCTTC. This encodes CASSGQGGGYTF.

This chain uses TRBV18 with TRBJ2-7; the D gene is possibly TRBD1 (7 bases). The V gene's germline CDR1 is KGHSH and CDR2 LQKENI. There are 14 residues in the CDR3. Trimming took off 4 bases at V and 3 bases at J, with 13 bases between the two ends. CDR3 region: CASSLTGDSYEQYF. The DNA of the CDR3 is TGTGCCAGCTCACTGACGGGGGACAGCTACGAGCAGTACTTC.

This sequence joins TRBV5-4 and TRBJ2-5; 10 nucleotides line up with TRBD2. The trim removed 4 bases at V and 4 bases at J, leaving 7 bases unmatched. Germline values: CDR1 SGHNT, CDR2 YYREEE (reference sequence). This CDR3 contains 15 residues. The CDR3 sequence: CASSPGLAWGETQYF. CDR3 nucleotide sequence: TGTGCCAGCAGCCCGGGACTAGCGTGGGGAGAGACCCAGTACTTC.

DNA for the CDR3: TGTGCCAGCAGCTCTAGGTCGGGGGGCGTAGACGAGCAGTACTTC. Translation gives CASSSRSGGVDEQYF. The V and J genes are TRBV5-4 and TRBJ2-7, with TRBD2 as a possible D gene (7 bases). Per the germline V gene, CDR1 is SGHNT and CDR2 is YYREEE (reference sequence). The V and J ends lost 3 bases and 5 bases respectively, with 18 bases between them. The CDR3 has 15 amino acids.

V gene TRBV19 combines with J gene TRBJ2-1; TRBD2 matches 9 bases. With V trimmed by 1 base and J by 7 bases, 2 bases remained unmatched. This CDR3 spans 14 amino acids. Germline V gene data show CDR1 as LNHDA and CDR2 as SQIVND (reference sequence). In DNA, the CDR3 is TGTGCCAGTAGTATAGGACTAGCGGTGAATGAGCAGTTCTTC. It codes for CASSIGLAVNEQFF.